The next 19 T cell receptor beta chains were all read from a single sample in a study of CD8 T cells in Susac syndrome. When the RNA was reverse transcribed, random hexamers were used with an input of roughly 0.45 to 1 ug. TCRdb reprocessed the immunoSEQ multiplex PCR reads via MiXCR and lists one record per CDR3 protein. The sample holds approximately 120,000 distinct CDR3 sequences, about 92% seen once. Material for sequencing was CD8+ T cells from PBMCs. These receptors came from a human donor with multiple sclerosis.

CDR3 loop: CASSPARTGDNEQFF. The CDR3 DNA sequence: TGTGCCAGCAGCCCAGCGAGGACGGGAGACAATGAGCAGTTCTTC. The V and J genes are TRBV13 and TRBJ2-1, with D perhaps TRBD2 (6 bases). The V and J ends lost 5 bases and 5 bases respectively, with 16 bases between them. The CDR3 has 15 amino acids. Germline CDR1 and CDR2: PRHDT and FYEKMQ (reference sequence).

The chain has TRBV12-3 or TRBV12-4 and TRBJ1-1; D possibly corresponds to TRBD1 (5 bases). V lost 5 bases to trimming and J lost 4 bases, with 17 bases between them. CDR3 length: 15 amino acids. CDR3 loop: CASSPEDNRPTEAFF. CDR3 sequence (DNA): TGTGCCAGCAGTCCCGAGGACAATCGCCCCACTGAAGCTTTCTTT.

The chain employs TRBV3-1 and TRBJ2-5, with TRBD2 matching 9 bases. This CDR3 spans 15 amino acids. Germline lookup yields CDR1 LGHDT and CDR2 YNNKEL (reference sequence). J lost 5 bases, V lost 6 bases, and 10 bases had no gene match. The CDR3 DNA follows: TGTGCCAGCAGGGCCCCCGGACTAGCGCGGGAGACCCAGTACTTC. Translated: CASRAPGLARETQYF.

This chain uses TRBV5-1 with TRBJ2-7; TRBD1 might be the D (7 bases). CDR1 is SGHRS and CDR2 is YFSETQ in the germline V gene. This CDR3 spans 15 amino acids. V was trimmed by 4 bases and J by 0 bases, leaving 14 bases between them. The chain's CDR3 is CASSSPGGSSYEQYF. DNA for the CDR3: TGCGCCAGCAGCAGTCCAGGGGGGAGCTCCTACGAGCAGTACTTC.

The chain recombines TRBV28 with TRBJ1-6; 9 nucleotides line up with TRBD1. The V gene's germline CDR1 is MDHEN and CDR2 SYDVKM. The CDR3 is made up of 14 amino acids. J was trimmed by 6 bases and V by 5 bases; bases with no gene match: 2. CDR3 DNA sequence: TGTGCCAGCAGTCGGGACAGGGTTAATTCACCCCTCCACTTT. This translates into CASSRDRVNSPLHF.

This clonotype was seen only a few times. A read error may produce the germline difference seen at one junction end. The chain joins TRBV5-1 to TRBJ2-7; 8 bases are shared with TRBD2. The CDR3 sequence is 13 residues long. The germline CDR1 and CDR2 sequences are SGHRS and YFSETQ. The CDR3 bases are TGTGCCAGCAGTTTAGCGGGGAGCTACGAGCAGTACTTC. Its translation: CASSLAGSYEQYF.

V usage is TRBV30 and J usage is TRBJ1-5, with 10 bases lining up with TRBD1. This CDR3 is 15 amino acids long. CDR1 and CDR2 from the germline V gene are GTSNPN and SVGIG (reference sequence). With 3 bases clipped from V and 7 bases from J, the junction kept 9 bases outside the gene matches. CDR3 loop: CAWSPGQGIGQPQHF. Written as DNA, the CDR3 is TGTGCCTGGAGCCCGGGACAGGGGATTGGCCAGCCCCAGCATTTT. The full variable domain, its missing parts supplied by reference TRBV30 and TRBJ1-5, is SQTIHQWPATLVQPVGSPLSLECTVEGTSNPNLYWYRQAAGRGLQLLFYSVGIGQISSEVPQNLSASRPQDRQFILSSKKLLLSDSGFYLCAWSPGQGIGQPQHFGDGTRLSIL.

The rearrangement links TRBV25-1 to TRBJ1-1; tentative D call: TRBD1 (5 bases). Trimming stripped 8 bases from V and 4 bases from J, with 20 bases between. The germline V gene has CDR1 MGHDK and CDR2 SYGVNS. The CDR3 is 15 amino acids. The CDR3 is CASVGSGVLFTEAFF. The CDR3 nucleotides read TGTGCCAGCGTGGGTTCGGGGGTGTTGTTCACTGAAGCTTTCTTT.

The chain carries TRBV4-1 and TRBJ1-2; 7 nucleotides agree with TRBD1. Looked up from germline, CDR1 is MGHRA and CDR2 is YSYEKL. The CDR3 sequence is 15 residues long. J was trimmed by 8 bases and V by 2 bases; bases with no gene match: 11. The CDR3 loop is CASSQITGAVYGYTF. In DNA, the CDR3 is TGCGCCAGCAGCCAAATCACAGGGGCGGTATACGGCTACACCTTC.

The chain's CDR3 is CASSPGVGKDYGYTF. CDR3 nucleotides: TGCGCCAGCAGCCCGGGGGTAGGGAAGGACTATGGCTACACCTTC. The chain employs TRBV4-1 and TRBJ1-2; perhaps TRBD1 as D (5 bases). The CDR3 extends over 15 amino acids. Germline CDR1 reads MGHRA; CDR2 reads YSYEKL. V was pared by 4 bases and J by 3 bases, with 15 bases between.

The rearrangement uses TRBV3-1 and TRBJ1-1; no clear D. The CDR3 is 15 residues long. Trimming shortened V by 3 bases and J by 1 base, and 12 bases separated the two germline ends. Germline values: CDR1 LGHDT, CDR2 YNNKEL (reference sequence). CDR3 loop: CASSQSHRGNTEAFF. The CDR3 DNA reads as TGTGCCAGCAGCCAGTCTCATCGGGGGAACACTGAAGCTTTCTTT. The variable domain in full, completed from reference TRBV3-1 and TRBJ1-1, reads DTAVSQTPKYLVTQMGNDKSIKCEQNLGHDTMYWYKQDSKKFLKIMFSYNNKELIINETVPNRFSPKSPDKAHLNLHINSLELGDSAVYFCASSQSHRGNTEAFFGQGTRLTVV.

The V gene is TRBV6-1, the J gene TRBJ1-6; D perhaps matches TRBD1 (5 bases). CDR1 is MNHNS and CDR2 is SASEGT in the germline V gene. CDR3 length: 13 residues. Trimming shortened V by 4 bases and J by 10 bases, and 11 bases separated the two germline ends. Here the CDR3 reads CASSVSGRSPLHF. DNA of the CDR3: TGTGCCAGCAGTGTATCGGGACGGTCACCCCTCCACTTT.

This sequence joins TRBV5-6 and TRBJ1-2; D not certain. Between the trimmed V and J ends, which lost 0 bases and 1 base, there was a span of 10 bases. Germline lookup yields CDR1 SGHDT and CDR2 YYEEEE. CDR3 length: 15 residues. CDR3 protein: CASSLGRPGNYGYTF. The DNA for the CDR3 is TGTGCCAGCAGCTTGGGACGTCCGGGTAACTATGGCTACACCTTC.

This clonotype occurred a few times. CDR3 protein: CASSLGSGELFF. DNA of the CDR3: TGTGCCAGCAGCTTGGGTTCGGGGGAGCTGTTTTTT. The rearrangement uses TRBV7-9 and TRBJ2-2; D gene ambiguous. V was shortened by 3 bases and J by 8 bases, with 7 bases between the two germline ends. CDR3 size: 12 residues. Germline loops: CDR1 SEHNR, CDR2 FQNEAQ (reference sequence). The variable domain in full, with the rest retrieved from reference TRBV7-9 and TRBJ2-2, is DTGVSQNPRHKITKRGQNVTFRCDPISEHNRLYWYRQTLGQGPEFLTYFQNEAQLEKSRLLSDRFSAERPKGSFSTLEIQRTEQGDSAMYLCASSLGSGELFFGEGSRLTVL.

This clonotype was detected only once. The gene calls are TRBV19 and TRBJ2-7; no clear D. Trimming took off 0 bases at V and 4 bases at J, with 7 bases between the two ends. Germline-derived CDR1 and CDR2 are LNHDA and SQIVND (reference sequence). The CDR3 is 13 residues long. In DNA form, the CDR3 reads TGTGCCAGTAGTATAGAGGCAGCTTACGAGCAGTACTTC. Translation: CASSIEAAYEQYF.

The genes are TRBV13 and TRBJ1-2; D is unclear. The CDR3 is 16 residues long. V shed 4 bases and J shed 2 bases, with 17 bases lying between them. The germline CDR1 and CDR2 sequences are PRHDT and FYEKMQ (reference sequence). The CDR3 sequence is CASSSKSPGWNYGYTF. The CDR3 coding sequence is TGTGCCAGCAGCTCCAAATCACCGGGATGGAACTATGGCTACACCTTC.

The V gene is TRBV28, the J gene TRBJ1-1, with 9 bases aligning to TRBD1. V lost 3 bases and J lost 4; bases outside the gene matches: 9. CDR1 and CDR2 from the germline V gene are MDHEN and SYDVKM. The CDR3 is 16 amino acids. The CDR3 DNA sequence: TGTGCCAGCAGTTTGTACAGGGGGCGGAGGAGCACTGAAGCTTTCTTT. Its translation is CASSLYRGRRSTEAFF.

This chain links TRBV18 with TRBJ2-7; D is unclear. Per the germline V gene, CDR1 is KGHSH and CDR2 is LQKENI. Trimming removed 3 bases at V and 4 bases at J, with 10 bases between. This CDR3 is 13 amino acids long. The CDR3 sequence is CASSPLDGYEQYV. The CDR3 nucleotides are TGTGCCAGCTCACCGCTGGACGGATACGAGCAGTACGTC.

The V gene is TRBV6-1, the J gene TRBJ2-1; D is perhaps TRBD1 or TRBD2 (7 bases each). The CDR3 is made up of 14 amino acids. V was cut by 8 bases and J by 5 bases, with 16 bases left in between. Germline V gene sequence: CDR1 MNHNS, CDR2 SASEGT. The CDR3 DNA sequence: TGTGCCAGCGGGGGAGGGGGCCTGGACAATGAGCAGTTCTTC. Translation: CASGGGGLDNEQFF.